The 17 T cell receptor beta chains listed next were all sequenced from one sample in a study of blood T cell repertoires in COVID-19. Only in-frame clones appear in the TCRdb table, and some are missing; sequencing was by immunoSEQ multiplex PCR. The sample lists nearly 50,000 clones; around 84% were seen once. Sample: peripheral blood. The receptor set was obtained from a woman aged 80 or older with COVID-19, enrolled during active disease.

The chain's CDR3 is CASSPRQVPNTEAFF. CDR3 coding DNA: TGTGCCAGCAGCCCGAGACAGGTCCCTAACACTGAAGCTTTCTTT. The rearrangement joins TRBV7-3 to TRBJ1-1; D is perhaps TRBD1 (6 bases). V was trimmed by 5 bases and J by 2 bases, leaving 15 bases between them. The CDR3 sequence is 15 residues long. From germline, CDR1 is SGHTA and CDR2 FQGTGA.

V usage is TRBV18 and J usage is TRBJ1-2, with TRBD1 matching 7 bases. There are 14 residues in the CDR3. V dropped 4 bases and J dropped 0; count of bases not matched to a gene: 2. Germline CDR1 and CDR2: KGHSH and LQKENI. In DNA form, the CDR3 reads TGTGCCAGCTCACTTACAGGGGCTAACTATGGCTACACCTTC. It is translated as CASSLTGANYGYTF.

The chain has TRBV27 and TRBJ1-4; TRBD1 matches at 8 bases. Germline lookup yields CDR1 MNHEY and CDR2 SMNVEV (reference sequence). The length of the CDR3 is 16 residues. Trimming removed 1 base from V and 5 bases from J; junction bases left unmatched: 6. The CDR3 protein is CASSLFSGGVNEKLFF. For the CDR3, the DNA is TGTGCCAGCAGTTTATTTTCAGGGGGCGTGAATGAAAAACTGTTTTTT.

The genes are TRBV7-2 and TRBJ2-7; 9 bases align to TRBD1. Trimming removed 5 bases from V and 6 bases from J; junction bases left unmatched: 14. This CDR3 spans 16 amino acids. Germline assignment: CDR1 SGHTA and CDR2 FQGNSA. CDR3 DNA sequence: TGTGCCAGCAGCCTGCTTTTGGGACAGGGCACTTCCGAGCAGTACTTC. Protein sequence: CASSLLLGQGTSEQYF.

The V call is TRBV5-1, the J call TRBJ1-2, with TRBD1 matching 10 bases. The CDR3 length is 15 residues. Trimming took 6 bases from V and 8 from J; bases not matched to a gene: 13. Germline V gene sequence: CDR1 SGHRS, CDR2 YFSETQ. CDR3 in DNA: TGCGCCAGCACGTACATCACCGGGACAGGGGACGGCTACACCTTC. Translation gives CASTYITGTGDGYTF.

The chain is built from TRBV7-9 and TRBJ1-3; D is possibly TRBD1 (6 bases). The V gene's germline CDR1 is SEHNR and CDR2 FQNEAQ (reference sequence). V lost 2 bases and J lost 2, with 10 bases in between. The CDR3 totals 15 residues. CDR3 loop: CASSLPDSAGNTIYF. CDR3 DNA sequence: TGTGCCAGCAGCTTACCGGACAGCGCTGGAAACACCATATATTTT.

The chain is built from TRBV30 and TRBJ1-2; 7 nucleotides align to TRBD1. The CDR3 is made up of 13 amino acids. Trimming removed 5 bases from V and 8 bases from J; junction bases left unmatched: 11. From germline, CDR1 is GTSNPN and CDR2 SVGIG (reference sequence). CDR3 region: CAWHRQGLGGYTF. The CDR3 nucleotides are TGTGCCTGGCATAGACAGGGCCTGGGGGGCTACACCTTC.

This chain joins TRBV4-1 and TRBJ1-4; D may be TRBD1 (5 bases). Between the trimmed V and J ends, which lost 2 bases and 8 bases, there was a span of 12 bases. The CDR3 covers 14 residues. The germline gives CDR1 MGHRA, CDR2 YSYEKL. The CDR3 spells CASSQQGEVEKLFF. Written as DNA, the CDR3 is TGCGCCAGCAGCCAACAGGGTGAAGTAGAAAAACTGTTTTTT.

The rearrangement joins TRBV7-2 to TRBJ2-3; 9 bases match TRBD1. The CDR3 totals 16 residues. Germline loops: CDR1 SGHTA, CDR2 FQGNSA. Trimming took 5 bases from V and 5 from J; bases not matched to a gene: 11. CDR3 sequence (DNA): TGTGCCAGCAGCCCTAGAGGGGACAGGGAAATAGATACGCAGTATTTT. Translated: CASSPRGDREIDTQYF.

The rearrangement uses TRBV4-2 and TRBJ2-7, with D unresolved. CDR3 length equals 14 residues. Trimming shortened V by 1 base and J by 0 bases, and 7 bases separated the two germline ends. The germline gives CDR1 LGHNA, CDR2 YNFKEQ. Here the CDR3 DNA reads TGTGCCAGCAGCCAAGTCCGGAGCTCCTACGAGCAGTACTTC. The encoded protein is CASSQVRSSYEQYF.

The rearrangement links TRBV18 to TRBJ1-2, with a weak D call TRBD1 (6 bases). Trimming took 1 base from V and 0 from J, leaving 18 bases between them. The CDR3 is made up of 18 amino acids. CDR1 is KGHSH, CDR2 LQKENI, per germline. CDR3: CASSPRIGQGTPNYGYTF. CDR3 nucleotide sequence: TGTGCCAGCTCACCACGGATTGGGCAGGGGACGCCTAACTATGGCTACACCTTC.

The CDR3 nucleotides read TGTGCCAGCAGCTTAGGTAGAGGGCCAGATACGCAGTATTTT. The encoded protein is CASSLGRGPDTQYF. V usage is TRBV7-6 and J usage is TRBJ2-3, with D possibly matching TRBD2 (5 bases). The CDR3 extends over 14 amino acids. Germline CDR1 and CDR2: SGHVS and FNYEAQ. V was pared by 1 base and J by 4 bases, with 9 bases between.

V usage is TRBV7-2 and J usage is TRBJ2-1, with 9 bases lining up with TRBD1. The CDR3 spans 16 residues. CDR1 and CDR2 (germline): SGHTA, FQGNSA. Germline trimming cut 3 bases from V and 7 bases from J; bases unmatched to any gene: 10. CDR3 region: CASSFGSGTGLNEQFF. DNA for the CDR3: TGTGCCAGCAGCTTCGGATCCGGGACAGGGTTGAATGAGCAGTTCTTC.

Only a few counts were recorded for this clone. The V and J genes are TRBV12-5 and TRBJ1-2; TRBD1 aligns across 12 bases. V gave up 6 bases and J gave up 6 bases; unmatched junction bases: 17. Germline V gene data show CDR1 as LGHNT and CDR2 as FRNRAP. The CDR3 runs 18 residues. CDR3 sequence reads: CASGNQRGTGGLKDGYTF. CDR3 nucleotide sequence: TGTGCTAGTGGCAATCAAAGGGGGACAGGGGGCTTAAAGGATGGCTACACCTTC. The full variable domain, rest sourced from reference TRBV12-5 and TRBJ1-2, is DARVTQTPRHKVTEMGQEVTMRCQPILGHNTVFWYRQTMMQGLELLAYFRNRAPLDDSGMPKDRFSAEMPDATLATLKIQPSEPRDSAVYFCASGNQRGTGGLKDGYTFGSGTRLTVV.

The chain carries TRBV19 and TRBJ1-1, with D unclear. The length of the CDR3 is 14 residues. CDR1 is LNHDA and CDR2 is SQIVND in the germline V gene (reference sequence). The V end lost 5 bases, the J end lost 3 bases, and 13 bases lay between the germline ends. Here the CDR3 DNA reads TGTGCCAGTAGTTACTCAGGCGGGGACACTGAAGCTTTCTTT. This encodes CASSYSGGDTEAFF.

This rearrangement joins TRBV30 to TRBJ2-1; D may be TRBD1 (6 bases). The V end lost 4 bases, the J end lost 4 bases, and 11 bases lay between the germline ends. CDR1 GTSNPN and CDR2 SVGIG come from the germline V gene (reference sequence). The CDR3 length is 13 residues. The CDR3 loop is CAWMQDSYNEQFF. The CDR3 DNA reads TGTGCCTGGATGCAGGACAGTTACAATGAGCAGTTCTTC. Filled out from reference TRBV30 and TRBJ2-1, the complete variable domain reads SQTIHQWPATLVQPVGSPLSLECTVEGTSNPNLYWYRQAAGRGLQLLFYSVGIGQISSEVPQNLSASRPQDRQFILSSKKLLLSDSGFYLCAWMQDSYNEQFFGPGTRLTVL.

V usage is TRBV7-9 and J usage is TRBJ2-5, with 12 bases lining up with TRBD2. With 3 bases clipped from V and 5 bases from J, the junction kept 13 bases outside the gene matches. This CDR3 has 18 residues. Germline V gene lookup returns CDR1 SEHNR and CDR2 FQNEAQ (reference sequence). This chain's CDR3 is CASSFRLAGARRIETQYF. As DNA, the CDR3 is TGTGCCAGCAGCTTCCGACTAGCGGGGGCCCGTAGAATTGAGACCCAGTACTTC.